A single T cell receptor beta chain is shown here with its context. It has no known antigen specificity. Base qualities were left out, and no much larger clone turns up one base away. Other DNA sequences in this sample translate to the same CDR3. The source of the sample is a study of blood T cell repertoires in COVID-19 (dated by TCRdb to about 2020). Concerning the study at large: Samples covering the acute and convalescent phases of COVID-19 were provided by collaborators in the United States, Italy and Spain. Samples came from the ongoing ImmuneRACE study (first 160 participants) plus 1,254 subjects from 6 global collaborators. HLA class I and class II types, where available, came from metadata supplied by the sample provider rather than from assay-based typing. Nearly every sample came with metadata listing a de-identified subject ID, COVID-19 status, age in years and sex. The material from the prospective study consisted of cDNA or gDNA derived from T cells, B-cell-depleted T cells, or PBMCs. Subjects who had been exposed to COVID-19, were actively infected with it, or had recovered from it provided the deeply sampled blood TCRbeta repertoires that made up the dataset. The repertoires were made available in a free public database intended to serve as a resource for research on the immune response to SARS-CoV-2.

Participants in the prospective study were aged about 18 to 90 years, lived in some 24 United States geographic areas, and enrolled through a virtual design. Cohort assignment in the prospective study relied on participant-reported clinical history from a screening survey and a study questionnaire. For ImmuneRACE Cohort 3, a participant was defined as recovered based on two consecutive negative NP/OP PCR tests, clearance by a healthcare professional, or resolution of symptoms. In the prospective study, mobile phlebotomists collected whole blood, serum and a nasopharyngeal or oropharyngeal swab from each participant. Over a roughly 2-month period, participants in the prospective study had the option of providing additional blood draws and questionnaires. Before DNA extraction, prospective study blood samples were shipped either frozen or at room temperature. Including the terminal cysteine and phenylalanine, the CDR3 comprises 13 residues. Here the CDR3 DNA is all that survives: 39 bases in frame from base 1. The trim is 4 bases for V and 4 bases for J, with a gap of 10 bases between the germline ends. As encoded in the germline V gene, CDR1 is SGHTA while CDR2 is FQGNSA.

The immunoSEQ Assay, a bias-controlled multiplex PCR, was used to amplify TCRbeta CDR3 regions from genomic DNA. Turning to the authors' computational methods: The number of nucleated cells in each sample was estimated by amplification of reference gene primers within the assay. Sequence reads were collapsed and filtered to measure the absolute abundance of every unique TCRbeta CDR3 rearrangement. For each sample, productive Simpson clonality was calculated as the square root of Simpson's diversity index across productive rearrangements. Entries here come from immuneACCESS through TCRdb and include only in-frame sequences with V and J called. Some clones fail to appear in such tables; in the studies checked, an unresolved V gene covers under half of the shortfall, and the cause of the remainder is unknown. V and J calls plus clone size are reproduced from that table; the DNA served to infer D and trimming. For this sample the table gives fewer than 350,000 clones, of which 85% were detected only once. The ten largest make up roughly 2.5% of the sample.

Overall study outcomes, separate from this receptor: The amount of clinical and demographic metadata varied by source and participant and was provided uncurated.

Sequencing was carried out using PBMCs or T cells enriched from blood (not recorded which). The V gene is TRBV7-2 and the J gene is TRBJ1-2, with TRBD1 perhaps the D gene, on 5 matching bases. The receptor's source is a woman in her 50s who had recovered from COVID-19. The DNA sequence is as follows: TGTGCCAGCAGCTCCGGGGGGGGCTATGGCTACACCTTC. This gives the protein CASSSGGGYGYTF.